This T cell receptor beta chain was found in a study of blood T cell repertoires in COVID-19. Whole-study context: Material from acute and convalescent COVID-19 was sourced from the United States, Italy and Spain. The analysed material was cDNA or gDNA that came from T cells, B-cell-depleted T cells, or PBMCs.

In the original workflow: Amplifying reference gene primers gave estimates of nucleated cell counts. Libraries were prepared by immunoSEQ multiplex PCR; TCRdb keeps only in-frame clonotypes and omits some of them. That table is the source of V, J and clone size, and D and trimming were worked out from the DNA. The profile shows over 45,000 clones, 65% to 85% of them singletons. Trimming shortened V by 8 bases and J by 9 bases, and 11 bases separated the two germline ends. From germline, CDR1 is MNHEY and CDR2 SMNVEV (reference sequence). This CDR3 comprises 11 residues. The TCR comes from a man aged 70-80 years with acute or convalescent COVID-19. The chain combines TRBV27 with TRBJ2-1; possibly TRBD2 for D (7 bases). Sequenced input: peripheral blood. This chain's CDR3 is CASRGGVEQFF. The CDR3 bases are TGTGCCAGCCGAGGGGGGGTTGAGCAGTTCTTC.